This T cell receptor (beta chain) was recovered during a study of blood T cells in healthy people across ages. Findings of the study overall: Since the PBMCs were unsorted, naive and antigen-experienced cells could not be conclusively compared. Age advanced and TCR beta diversity per million T cells fell, roughly linearly. Long-lived donors carried more naive CD4+ cells and greater diversity than aged donors.

Alongside a J-beta primer mix, a sample-barcoded 5' primer served in a second PCR lasting about 6 to 11 cycles. TCRdb analysed the 5' RACE reads with MiXCR anew, one entry per CDR3 protein. The repertoire includes 1.4 million to 1.5 million distinct CDR3 sequences, about 43% of them detected once, and roughly 7.7% sits in the top ten. As for this clonotype: As yet, its antigen is unknown.

Germline CDR1 is SQVTM and CDR2 is ANQGSEA. The CDR3 has 12 residues. V was clipped by 4 bases and J by 0 bases, with 6 bases between them. The chain combines TRBV29-1 with TRBJ1-2; D unclear. Source material: blood. The sequence came from a woman aged 18-29 years in good health. CDR3 in amino acids: CSVVGSNYGYTF. The CDR3 DNA reads as TGCAGCGTTGTTGGTTCTAACTATGGCTACACCTTC.